This T cell receptor beta chain was identified in a study of PD-1 blockade in classical Hodgkin lymphoma. Relapse was seen in all patients after autologous stem cell transplantation, and brentuximab vedotin exposure was variable. Produced via immunoSEQ multiplex PCR; TCRdb's table is partial and in-frame only. The table includes about 62,000 clones, approximately 88% detected once. V shed 1 base and J 6 bases; nucleotides not matched to a gene: 11. Germline loops: CDR1 MGHDK, CDR2 SYGVNS. The CDR3 totals 16 residues. The sample in question was peripheral blood mononuclear cells (PBMCs), obtained at baseline. The TCR comes from a human donor with classical Hodgkin lymphoma. J is TRBJ1-2 and V is TRBV25-1; 7 bases fit TRBD1. CDR3 DNA sequence: TGTGCCAGCAGTGAATTGGCCGTAACAGGGGTTGATGGCTACACCTTC. Protein: CASSELAVTGVDGYTF.